Detailed here is one TCR beta chain. Its cognate antigen is unknown. Unique molecular identifiers were carried by the TCR beta cDNA libraries. TCRdb re-called the PCR reads through MiXCR, storing one row per CDR3 protein. The profile covers roughly 540,000 distinct CDR3 sequences, with 30% to 40% appearing a single time and roughly 6% taken by the ten largest. These data come from a study of post-analysis software for immune sequencing data. Study-wide context: The disease courses covered relapsing-remitting, secondary progressive and progressive-relapsing multiple sclerosis.

Regarding the study as a whole: Compared with controls, patients had more of 4 to 6 TRBV segments, including TRBV5-6, TRBV5-1 and TRBV20-1.

The CDR3 sequence is 16 residues long. Germline V CDR1 and CDR2: SGDLS, YYNGEE. Trimming shortened V by 2 bases and J by 9 bases, and 21 bases separated the two germline ends. The origin of this receptor is a girl between 2 and 17 years old with multiple sclerosis. This chain joins TRBV9 and TRBJ2-1, with D unresolved. Sequenced: blood. CDR3 residues: CASSVEGLAISSEQFF. For the CDR3, the DNA is TGTGCCAGCAGCGTCGAAGGGTTGGCAATCAGCAGTGAGCAGTTCTTC.